This T cell receptor beta chain was found in a study of regulatory T cells in long-lasting Graves disease. Study-level results: TCR diversity was lower in persistent Graves' patients than in newly diagnosed ones. Since the sample size was small, accuracy may have been reduced.

The authors built TCR beta libraries using iRepertoire HTBI primers and Arm-PCR of CDR3 regions. Per the study methods: In the combined samples, some 59 TRBV and 11 to 15 TRBJ segments were identified. A single record per CDR3 protein comes from TCRdb applying MiXCR to the multiplex PCR reads. The V and J calls, along with clone size, are taken from TCRdb and not from the paper's own processing. The sample consists of hundreds of thousands of distinct CDR3 sequences, around 15% of them appearing once. About this clonotype itself: Antigen specificity is unknown.

Sample time point: newly diagnosed GD, antithyroid drugs for less than 3 months. PBMC-derived RNA was used for the TCR library. Germline values: CDR1 SQVTM, CDR2 ANQGSEA. The CDR3 length is 15 residues. The V gene end was trimmed by 2 bases and the J gene end by 0 bases; junction bases not matched to a gene: 5. These data are also associated with another study on T cells in Graves' hyperthyroidism and ophthalmopathy. Per that paper: Blood also showed most of the thyroid clonotypes that were expanded above 0.001.

This chain links TRBV29-1 with TRBJ2-7; TRBD1 matches at 9 bases. Sequenced here: peripheral blood mononuclear cells (PBMCs), sampled at new diagnosis, from a patient treated with antithyroid drugs. This receptor was obtained from a woman in her forties or fifties with Graves disease. The CDR3 sequence is CSVELGQGFSYEQYF. CDR3 coding DNA: TGCAGCGTTGAATTGGGACAGGGATTCTCCTACGAGCAGTACTTC.